This T cell receptor beta chain was retrieved from a study of metastatic and nonmetastatic thyroid tumors. At the level of the study: Across blood and tumor or nodule tissue, repertoires from malignant and benign thyroid patients were compared with one another.

From germline, CDR1 is WNHNN and CDR2 SYGVQD (reference sequence). CDR3 size: 15 residues. V was clipped by 3 bases and J by 6 bases, with 14 bases between them. This clone was seen many times. The antigen is undetermined. Thyroid surgery had not been preceded by any treatment in any patient. How the authors handled the data: Variation in CDR3 across clinicopathological groups served as the basis for constructing a distant-metastasis classifier in papillary thyroid cancer. TCRdb reprocessed the PCR reads via MiXCR. The V and J calls, along with clone size, are taken from TCRdb and not from the paper's own processing. The profile covers 35,000 to 50,000 clones, with roughly a sixth appearing a single time and approximately 9.9% taken by the ten largest. Findings of the study overall: It was reportedly found that TCR beta diversity was significantly higher in malignant thyroid tumors than in benign nodules, a difference seen in both blood and tumor samples.

This receptor was taken from a female donor with papillary thyroid cancer or a benign thyroid nodule (not recorded which). Some clones in this sample may be carry-over from other donors' samples. The sample taken for sequencing was tumor tissue. The V gene is TRBV10-1, the J gene TRBJ2-2; D ambiguous. CDR3 DNA sequence: TGCGCCAGCAGTGATAAGGTTTTGGGTGCCGGGGAGCTGTTTTTT. Its translation: CASSDKVLGAGELFF.